A single T cell receptor beta chain is shown here with its context. No antigen is known for it. It has no much larger one-base neighbor in the sample; base qualities were not kept. Ficoll-Paque density gradient centrifugation was the method used to isolate PBMCs. Sequenced on an Illumina NovaSeq 6000. cDNA libraries for TCRalpha and TCRbeta were prepared by 5'RACE using constant-segment primers, with sample barcodes and unique molecular identifiers added. RNA was extracted from every sample with Trizol reagent. Library amplification was performed in two PCR steps, and a second sample barcode and Illumina TruSeq adapters were introduced in the second step. Sequencing of the libraries was done on an Illumina NovaSeq, producing 2 x 150 bp paired-end reads. The authors processed their data as follows. The reads were demultiplexed and collapsed into UMI-guided consensus sequences using migec v1.2.7. Using mixcr v2.1.11, UMI consensuses were aligned to TRA and TRB V and J templates and then assembled into clonotypes. A clonotype was counted as expanded or contracted only if both edgeR and NoisET called the change significant, with noise models trained on biological replicates. For edgeR calls, a false discovery rate-adjusted p below 0.01 and a log2 fold-change threshold of 1 were applied. As an exploratory analysis of dynamics, max-normalized trajectories of the 1000 most abundant clonotypes were examined by PCA with hierarchical clustering. Each responding clone was given a CD4 or CD8 phenotype based on the CD4+ and CD8+ repertoires, which had been sequenced separately. TCRdb passed the public sequencing reads through fastp at Q25 and MiXCR, retaining productive beta sequences. A single entry per CDR3 protein holds the most common genes and DNA from its merged rows. TCRdb, rather than the study authors, made the V and J calls. The sample table holds roughly 110,000 distinct CDR3 sequences, of which under 15% were seen once. The top ten clonotypes cover 39% of the sample.

CDR1 and CDR2 (SGHDN, FVKESK) derive from the germline V gene. V ends up 4 bases short and J 7 bases short, with an unmatched junction base count of 5. Including cysteine and phenylalanine, the CDR3 has 15 amino acids. Only the CDR3 DNA stays, 45 bases, in frame from base 1. The data were taken from a study of T-cell memory formation after mild COVID-19 (dated by TCRdb to the early 2020s). In terms of the full investigation: TCR sequence clusters from the two donors were largely donor specific. Two young, previously healthy adult volunteers made up the cohort, one male and one female. In a couple of donors, T-cell clones that expanded and contracted after mild COVID-19 were followed by sequencing TCRalpha and TCRbeta repertoires longitudinally.

The paper's findings and limits, for the study overall: The detection of some responding clones in pre-infection memory suggests that pre-existing cross-reactive memory T cells joined the SARS-CoV-2 response. Contracting CD4+ clones appeared mostly in the CM and EM memory subsets, whereas CD8+ clones were enriched in EMRA. The study covered only a couple of mild cases, and larger cohorts including severe cases with pre-infection samples were considered necessary. SARS-CoV-2 specificity was not confirmed for the second-wave clones peaking on day 37. Balanced CD4/CD8 phenotypes were observed for clones contracting from day 15 to 85, whereas a bias towards CD4+ was observed for a second wave of clones expanding from day 15 to 37.

This receptor chain uses TRBV14 and TRBJ1-6; 9 junctional bases match TRBD1. What was sequenced was PBMCs or a T cell subset sorted from them (not recorded which). The receptor was isolated from a man aged 18 to 30 who had mild COVID-19 (a few samples of this study predate the infection). The sample titles of this study are shuffled in the database, so cell type and time point are left out; the donor was told from shared clones. The DNA sequence is TGTGCCAGCAGCCCACCCGGACAGGGGAATTCACCCCTCCACTTT. This gives the protein CASSPPGQGNSPLHF. Reference TRBV14 and TRBJ1-6 genes cover what lies past the CDR3, so the full variable domain is EAGVTQFPSHSVIEKGQTVTLRCDPISGHDNLYWYRRVMGKEIKFLLHFVKESKQDESGMPNNRFLAERTGGTYSTLKVQPAELEDSGVYFCASSPPGQGNSPLHFGNGTRLTVT.